This TCR beta chain appears in the sequencing data of a study of T cell responses to AZD1222 COVID-19 vaccine. The study, taken as a whole, reports: Sampling that yielded the repertoires occurred only after the peak T cell response. Donors were chiefly white British, with a greater number of females, and clonal diversity was perhaps underestimated.

The method was immunoSEQ multiplex PCR; TCRdb's version includes in-frame clones alone and lacks a portion of them. Among 190,000 or so clones listed, 80% to 95% were seen once. In regard to this clone: Antigen unknown.

V lost 2 bases, J lost 5 bases, and 10 bases lay in between. The CDR3 sequence is 13 residues long. CDR1 is SNHLY and CDR2 is FYNNEI in the germline V gene. This specimen consisted of peripheral blood, obtained 28 days after the second AZD1222 dose. This receptor was obtained from an adult who received the AZD1222 COVID-19 vaccine. The chain has TRBV2 and TRBJ2-7; D is unclear. CDR3 protein: CASSEMGFHEQYF. The CDR3 DNA follows: TGTGCCAGCAGTGAAATGGGGTTTCACGAGCAGTACTTC.